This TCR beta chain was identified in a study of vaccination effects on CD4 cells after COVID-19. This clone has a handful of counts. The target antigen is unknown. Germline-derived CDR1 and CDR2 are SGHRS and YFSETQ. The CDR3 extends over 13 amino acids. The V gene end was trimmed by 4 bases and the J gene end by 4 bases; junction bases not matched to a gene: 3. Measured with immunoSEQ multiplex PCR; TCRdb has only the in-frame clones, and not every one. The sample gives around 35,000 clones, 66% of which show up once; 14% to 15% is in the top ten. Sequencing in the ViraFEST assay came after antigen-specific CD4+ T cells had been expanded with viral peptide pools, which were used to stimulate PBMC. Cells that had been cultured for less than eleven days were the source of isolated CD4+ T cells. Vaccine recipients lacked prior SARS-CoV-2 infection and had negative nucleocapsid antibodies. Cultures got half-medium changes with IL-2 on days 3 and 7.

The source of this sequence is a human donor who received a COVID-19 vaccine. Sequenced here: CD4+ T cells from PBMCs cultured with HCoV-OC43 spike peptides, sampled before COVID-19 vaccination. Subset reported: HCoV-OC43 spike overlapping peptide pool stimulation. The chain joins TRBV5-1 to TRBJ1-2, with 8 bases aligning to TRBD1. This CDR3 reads CASSPGTGYGYTF. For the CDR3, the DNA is TGCGCCAGCAGCCCCGGGACAGGCTATGGCTACACCTTC.